These T cell receptor beta chains were read from a single sample in a study of T cells in Graves' hyperthyroidism and ophthalmopathy. Using its own MiXCR run on the multiplex PCR reads, TCRdb lists one record per CDR3 protein. The sample consists of approximately 410,000 distinct CDR3 sequences, roughly 15% of them appearing once. Sequencing used blood. The receptors derive from a man aged 18-30 years with Graves' ophthalmopathy. Each CDR3 is given with its conserved first and last residue. The D gene is left open where the match is weak. Part of the rows lack a size; the others show once, few, many or a class for expanded clones.

d_call: .; clone_size: many; j_call: TRBJ1-3; v_call: TRBV6-1; cdr3_aa: CASIRDGHSGNTIYF; cdr3_nt: TGTGCCAGCATTAGGGACGGTCACTCTGGAAACACCATATATTTT
d_call: .; clone_size: few; j_call: TRBJ1-2; v_call: TRBV20-1; cdr3_aa: CKTGANYGYTF; cdr3_nt: TGCAAAACAGGAGCTAACTATGGCTACACCTTC
d_call: .; clone_size: .; j_call: TRBJ2-7; v_call: TRBV27; cdr3_aa: CATHSREQYF; cdr3_nt: TGTGCCACCCATAGCCGGGAGCAGTACTTC
d_call: TRBD1; clone_size: .; j_call: TRBJ2-1; v_call: TRBV15; cdr3_aa: CATNPDRGPYNEQFF; cdr3_nt: TGTGCCACCAACCCAGACAGGGGGCCGTACAATGAGCAGTTCTTC
d_call: .; clone_size: many; j_call: TRBJ2-3; v_call: TRBV3-1; cdr3_aa: CASSQQRLVDTQYF; cdr3_nt: TGTGCCAGCAGCCAACAAAGACTAGTTGATACGCAGTATTTT
d_call: TRBD1; clone_size: .; j_call: TRBJ1-5; v_call: TRBV19; cdr3_aa: CASKAGGSVGQPQHF; cdr3_nt: TGTGCCAGTAAAGCAGGGGGCTCAGTGGGTCAGCCCCAGCATTTT
d_call: TRBD1; clone_size: .; j_call: TRBJ1-2; v_call: TRBV7-2; cdr3_aa: CASSLQTGDYGYTF; cdr3_nt: TGTGCCAGCAGTCTACAGACAGGGGACTATGGCTACACCTTC
d_call: .; clone_size: .; j_call: TRBJ1-2; v_call: TRBV7-8; cdr3_aa: CASSFSATANYGYTF; cdr3_nt: TGTGCCAGCAGCTTCTCGGCTACAGCTAACTATGGCTACACCTTC
d_call: TRBD1; clone_size: few; j_call: TRBJ2-2; v_call: TRBV6-6; cdr3_aa: CASSYGQGPTGELFF; cdr3_nt: TGTGCCAGCAGTTACGGACAGGGGCCCACCGGGGAGCTGTTTTTT
d_call: .; clone_size: .; j_call: TRBJ2-3; v_call: TRBV14; cdr3_aa: CASSQDSDRSTDTQYF; cdr3_nt: TGTGCCAGCAGCCAAGATTCGGACCGAAGCACAGATACGCAGTATTTT
d_call: .; clone_size: many; j_call: TRBJ1-5; v_call: TRBV27; cdr3_aa: CASSLAGGINQPQHF; cdr3_nt: TGTGCCAGCAGCCTCGCCGGGGGGATTAACCAGCCCCAGCATTTT
d_call: .; clone_size: few; j_call: TRBJ1-3; v_call: TRBV7-8; cdr3_aa: CASSFMGGNTIYF; cdr3_nt: TGTGCCAGCAGCTTTATGGGAGGAAACACCATATATTTT
d_call: .; clone_size: many; j_call: TRBJ2-7; v_call: TRBV20-1; cdr3_aa: CSAHSVTEDIYEQYF; cdr3_nt: TGCAGTGCTCACTCCGTGACGGAGGATATCTACGAGCAGTACTTC
d_call: .; clone_size: many; j_call: TRBJ1-5; v_call: TRBV28; cdr3_aa: CASSFFRIHWPTQPQHF; cdr3_nt: TGTGCCAGCAGTTTTTTCCGGATCCACTGGCCAACTCAGCCCCAGCATTTT
d_call: .; clone_size: many; j_call: TRBJ2-3; v_call: TRBV20-1; cdr3_aa: CSARGIPGHTDTQYF; cdr3_nt: TGCAGTGCTAGAGGGATACCGGGGCACACAGATACGCAGTATTTT
d_call: .; clone_size: few; j_call: TRBJ1-1; v_call: TRBV19; cdr3_aa: CASSLTVVGTEAFF; cdr3_nt: TGTGCCAGTAGTTTGACAGTGGTAGGCACTGAAGCTTTCTTT
d_call: .; clone_size: few; j_call: TRBJ2-1; v_call: TRBV10-2; cdr3_aa: CASSEVMRAPFNEQFF; cdr3_nt: TGCGCCAGCAGTGAAGTCATGCGGGCTCCTTTCAATGAGCAGTTCTTC
d_call: .; clone_size: many; j_call: TRBJ2-1; v_call: TRBV6-1; cdr3_aa: CASSPHRVGVYSYNEQFF; cdr3_nt: TGTGCCAGCAGTCCCCATCGGGTCGGGGTCTACTCCTACAATGAGCAGTTCTTC
d_call: TRBD2; clone_size: few; j_call: TRBJ2-5; v_call: TRBV4-1; cdr3_aa: CASSSSGSETQYF; cdr3_nt: TGCGCCAGCAGCTCCAGCGGGAGCGAGACCCAGTACTTC
d_call: .; clone_size: many; j_call: TRBJ2-1; v_call: TRBV2; cdr3_aa: CASSERQKYYNEQFF; cdr3_nt: TGTGCCAGCAGTGAACGGCAGAAATACTACAATGAGCAGTTCTTC
d_call: TRBD2; clone_size: many; j_call: TRBJ2-3; v_call: TRBV6-4; cdr3_aa: CASSDTAGGTDTQYF; cdr3_nt: TGTGCCAGCAGTGACACAGCGGGAGGCACAGATACGCAGTATTTT
d_call: .; clone_size: few; j_call: TRBJ2-6; v_call: TRBV19; cdr3_aa: CARGSSSGANVLTF; cdr3_nt: TGTGCCAGAGGTAGTAGCTCTGGGGCCAACGTCCTGACTTTC
d_call: .; clone_size: many; j_call: TRBJ1-1; v_call: TRBV5-1; cdr3_aa: CASSTSYTHTEAFF; cdr3_nt: TGCGCCAGCAGCACATCGTACACCCACACTGAAGCTTTCTTT
d_call: .; clone_size: many; j_call: TRBJ2-2; v_call: TRBV6-1; cdr3_aa: CATGSNTGELFF; cdr3_nt: TGTGCCACAGGGTCGAACACCGGGGAGCTGTTTTTT
d_call: TRBD1; clone_size: .; j_call: TRBJ1-5; v_call: TRBV5-8; cdr3_aa: CASSLEDRGLVPQPQHF; cdr3_nt: TGTGCCAGCAGCTTGGAGGACAGGGGGCTCGTCCCTCAGCCCCAGCATTTT
d_call: TRBD2; clone_size: .; j_call: TRBJ2-1; v_call: TRBV11-2; cdr3_aa: CASSLSGTSGRLGNEQFF; cdr3_nt: TGTGCCAGCAGCTTATCAGGGACTAGCGGGAGGCTTGGCAATGAGCAGTTCTTC
d_call: .; clone_size: many; j_call: TRBJ2-3; v_call: TRBV20-1; cdr3_aa: CSAPHPDTQYF; cdr3_nt: TGCAGTGCCCCCCACCCCGATACGCAGTATTTT
d_call: TRBD2; clone_size: many; j_call: TRBJ2-1; v_call: TRBV27; cdr3_aa: CASSLATSLSGDEQFF; cdr3_nt: TGTGCCAGCAGTTTGGCGACTAGCCTATCTGGGGATGAGCAGTTCTTC
d_call: .; clone_size: many; j_call: TRBJ2-1; v_call: TRBV27; cdr3_aa: CASSSLGHEQFF; cdr3_nt: TGTGCCAGCAGTTCCCTCGGCCATGAGCAGTTCTTC
d_call: TRBD2; clone_size: few; j_call: TRBJ2-5; v_call: TRBV5-1; cdr3_aa: CASSWTLTSGGSGTQYF; cdr3_nt: TGCGCCAGCAGCTGGACCTTGACTAGCGGGGGCTCGGGGACCCAGTACTTC
d_call: .; clone_size: many; j_call: TRBJ2-1; v_call: TRBV30; cdr3_aa: CAWSVGGNSNEQFF; cdr3_nt: TGTGCCTGGAGTGTCGGGGGAAACAGCAATGAGCAGTTCTTC
d_call: TRBD1; clone_size: many; j_call: TRBJ2-5; v_call: TRBV20-1; cdr3_aa: CSARGQGRETQYF; cdr3_nt: TGCAGTGCTAGAGGACAGGGGAGAGAGACCCAGTACTTC
d_call: TRBD1; clone_size: many; j_call: TRBJ2-5; v_call: TRBV13; cdr3_aa: CASSLVGGLEETQYF; cdr3_nt: TGTGCCAGCAGCTTAGTAGGGGGCCTCGAAGAGACCCAGTACTTC
d_call: .; clone_size: many; j_call: TRBJ2-1; v_call: TRBV11-2; cdr3_aa: CASSLGGGYEQFF; cdr3_nt: TGTGCCAGCAGCTTAGGGGGGGGCTATGAGCAGTTCTTC
d_call: .; clone_size: many; j_call: TRBJ1-1; v_call: TRBV27; cdr3_aa: CASSFGTHTEAFF; cdr3_nt: TGTGCCAGCAGTTTTGGCACGCACACTGAAGCTTTCTTT
d_call: .; clone_size: .; j_call: TRBJ1-1; v_call: TRBV7-9; cdr3_aa: CASSLAPPPAFF; cdr3_nt: TGTGCCAGCAGCTTAGCCCCTCCCCCTGCTTTCTTT
d_call: .; clone_size: many; j_call: TRBJ1-1; v_call: TRBV20-1; cdr3_aa: CSARDFGEGGALNTEAFF; cdr3_nt: TGCAGTGCTAGAGATTTTGGGGAGGGTGGGGCCTTGAACACTGAAGCTTTCTTT
d_call: .; clone_size: .; j_call: TRBJ1-2; v_call: TRBV12-3/TRBV12-4; cdr3_aa: CASSLGRKGYTF; cdr3_nt: TGTGCCAGCAGTTTAGGGAGGAAGGGCTACACCTTC
d_call: .; clone_size: many; j_call: TRBJ1-1; v_call: TRBV30; cdr3_aa: CAWSIRVGTEAFF; cdr3_nt: TGTGCCTGGAGTATCAGGGTTGGCACTGAAGCTTTCTTT
d_call: .; clone_size: .; j_call: TRBJ2-2; v_call: TRBV7-9; cdr3_aa: CASRPRVEVGEPFF; cdr3_nt: TGTGCCAGCAGACCTCGGGTGGAGGTCGGGGAGCCGTTTTTT
d_call: .; clone_size: many; j_call: TRBJ2-7; v_call: TRBV12-5; cdr3_aa: CASGTGTALEQYF; cdr3_nt: TGTGCTAGTGGCACAGGGACGGCCCTCGAGCAGTACTTC
d_call: TRBD2; clone_size: few; j_call: TRBJ2-6; v_call: TRBV20-1; cdr3_aa: CSARDASGGSGANVLTF; cdr3_nt: TGCAGTGCTAGAGATGCTAGCGGGGGGTCTGGGGCCAACGTCCTGACTTTC
d_call: .; clone_size: many; j_call: TRBJ2-7; v_call: TRBV7-3; cdr3_aa: CASAQLGGGEQYF; cdr3_nt: TGTGCCAGCGCACAACTGGGAGGTGGGGAGCAGTACTTC
d_call: TRBD2; clone_size: many; j_call: TRBJ2-7; v_call: TRBV5-5; cdr3_aa: CASSLGRGPVPYEQYF; cdr3_nt: TGTGCCAGCAGCTTAGGGAGGGGCCCCGTCCCCTACGAGCAGTACTTC
d_call: .; clone_size: .; j_call: TRBJ2-6; v_call: TRBV10-3; cdr3_aa: CAINRDQSGANVLTF; cdr3_nt: TGTGCCATCAACAGGGATCAATCTGGGGCCAACGTCCTGACTTTC
d_call: .; clone_size: many; j_call: TRBJ2-5; v_call: TRBV7-8; cdr3_aa: CASSLAQGAWVQETQYF; cdr3_nt: TGTGCCAGCAGCTTAGCTCAAGGGGCTTGGGTCCAAGAGACCCAGTACTTC
d_call: .; clone_size: few; j_call: TRBJ2-2; v_call: TRBV7-9; cdr3_aa: CASSRDARATGELFF; cdr3_nt: TGTGCCAGCAGCCGGGACGCCCGTGCCACCGGGGAGCTGTTTTTT
d_call: TRBD2; clone_size: few; j_call: TRBJ2-1; v_call: TRBV4-1; cdr3_aa: CASSQELAEDYNEQFF; cdr3_nt: TGCGCCAGCAGCCAAGAACTAGCGGAGGACTACAATGAGCAGTTCTTC
d_call: .; clone_size: .; j_call: TRBJ1-5; v_call: TRBV24-1; cdr3_aa: CATSDSGRRPNQPQHF; cdr3_nt: TGTGCCACCAGTGACTCCGGACGGCGCCCCAATCAGCCCCAGCATTTT
d_call: .; clone_size: many; j_call: TRBJ2-7; v_call: TRBV30; cdr3_aa: CACFQTQDGLYEQYF; cdr3_nt: TGTGCCTGCTTCCAGACCCAGGACGGCCTCTACGAGCAGTACTTC
d_call: .; clone_size: many; j_call: TRBJ2-3; v_call: TRBV9; cdr3_aa: CASSVFRTRADTQYF; cdr3_nt: TGTGCCAGCAGCGTTTTCAGGACCAGGGCAGATACGCAGTATTTT
d_call: .; clone_size: .; j_call: TRBJ1-5; v_call: TRBV5-5; cdr3_aa: CASSLGQLNQPQHF; cdr3_nt: TGTGCCAGCAGCTTAGGACAGCTCAATCAGCCCCAGCATTTT
d_call: .; clone_size: .; j_call: TRBJ2-7; v_call: TRBV11-3; cdr3_aa: CASSLAGPLTYEQYF; cdr3_nt: TGTGCCAGCAGCTTAGCAGGGCCCTTAACCTACGAGCAGTACTTC
d_call: .; clone_size: .; j_call: TRBJ2-5; v_call: TRBV7-8; cdr3_aa: CASSKLRGDSAQETQYF; cdr3_nt: TGTGCCAGCAGCAAACTGAGAGGTGACAGTGCTCAAGAGACCCAGTACTTC
d_call: .; clone_size: many; j_call: TRBJ2-4; v_call: TRBV20-1; cdr3_aa: CSAREDNAVNIQYF; cdr3_nt: TGCAGTGCTAGGGAAGACAACGCGGTAAACATTCAGTACTTC
d_call: .; clone_size: many; j_call: TRBJ1-5; v_call: TRBV2; cdr3_aa: CASSEPEHSNQPQHF; cdr3_nt: TGTGCCAGCAGTGAGCCAGAACATAGCAATCAGCCCCAGCATTTT
d_call: .; clone_size: .; j_call: TRBJ2-7; v_call: TRBV15; cdr3_aa: CATNHIGGSYEQYF; cdr3_nt: TGTGCCACCAACCATATCGGGGGCTCCTACGAGCAGTACTTC
d_call: TRBD1; clone_size: few; j_call: TRBJ2-7; v_call: TRBV18; cdr3_aa: CASSPPRAHRGYEQYF; cdr3_nt: TGTGCCAGCTCACCTCCCAGGGCCCACAGGGGATACGAGCAGTACTTC
d_call: .; clone_size: few; j_call: TRBJ2-6; v_call: TRBV5-1; cdr3_aa: CASRQGPGANVLTF; cdr3_nt: TGCGCCAGCAGACAGGGCCCTGGGGCCAACGTCCTGACTTTC
d_call: .; clone_size: many; j_call: TRBJ2-1; v_call: TRBV6-6; cdr3_aa: CASSYGPGGSSYNEQFF; cdr3_nt: TGTGCCAGCAGTTACGGACCTGGGGGTAGCTCCTACAATGAGCAGTTCTTC